This entry concerns a single T cell receptor (beta chain). No antigen is known for it. One end of the junction varies from germline; a read error may be responsible. These data are taken from a study of OX40 agonist ivuxolimab in advanced cancers. Study-wide results and caveats: Undetermined was the antigen specificity of the expanded peripheral T cells. Researchers report that CD8+ T cells had, on average, more expanded clones than CD4+.

Here immunoSEQ multiplex PCR was the method, and the copy in TCRdb shows in-frame clones only, minus some. The sample consists of 65,000 to 90,000 clones, approximately 85% of them appearing once. Blood sampling took place at baseline, cycle 4 day 1, and cycle 7 day 1. The CDR3 length is 15 residues. Germline assignment: CDR1 LNHDA and CDR2 SQIVND (reference sequence). The chain is built from TRBV19 and TRBJ2-7; 7 bases match TRBD2. The sample in question was CD4+ or CD8+ T cells sorted from blood, obtained in a trial of the OX40 agonist ivuxolimab. The clonotype comes from an adult with an advanced solid tumor such as melanoma, head and neck, liver or kidney cancer. CDR3 in amino acids: CTSSTTTVGRLEQYF. The DNA for the CDR3 is TGTACCAGTAGTACGACGACAGTCGGGAGGCTCGAGCAGTACTTC.